Described below is a single T cell receptor beta chain sequence and its context. Trimming stripped 5 bases from V and 2 bases from J, with 16 bases between. CDR3 length: 16 residues. Looked up from germline, CDR1 is SGHVS and CDR2 is FQNEAQ. The sample originates from a study of blood T cell repertoires in COVID-19. Turning to the study itself: Some COVID-19 samples were acute and others convalescent; all came from the United States, Italy and Spain. In each case, the material was cDNA or gDNA derived from T cells, B-cell-depleted T cells, or PBMCs.

Method: immunoSEQ multiplex PCR; TCRdb's copy keeps in-frame clones and lacks some. The top ten clones hold just under 6.5% of a sample with roughly 250,000 clones, approximately 86% of them seen once. The sample consisted of PBMCs or T cells enriched from blood (not recorded which). This chain uses TRBV7-8 with TRBJ1-5; possible D gene TRBD1, 5 bases. This clonotype originated in a woman aged 25-40 years with acute COVID-19. The chain's CDR3 is CASSGDFTGGNQPQHF. The CDR3 DNA follows: TGTGCCAGCAGCGGGGACTTTACGGGTGGCAATCAGCCCCAGCATTTT.